The rows below give T cell receptor beta chains drawn from one sample of a study of somatic mutations in cytotoxic T cells in rheumatoid arthritis. TCRdb's copy holds only in-frame clones and misses some; the assay was immunoSEQ multiplex PCR. The sample includes some 20,000 clones, approximately 80% of them seen just once. Material for sequencing was CD8+ T cells sorted from blood. The receptors stem from an adult with rheumatoid arthritis. Each CDR3 is given with its conserved first and last residue.

v_call	cdr3_length	j_call	cdr3_aa
TRBV6-6	13	TRBJ1-1	CASSYRRDTEAFF
TRBV5-6	17	TRBJ2-3	CASSLAGDLLSTDTQYF
TRBV6-5	15	TRBJ2-5	CASSYSISGGGSQYF
TRBV7-9	15	TRBJ2-1	CASSPTRLAANEQFF
TRBV10-3	14	TRBJ2-2	CAISRDLNTGELFF
TRBV19	15	TRBJ2-3	CASSDRLAIGDTQYF
TRBV5-1	13	TRBJ2-1	CASLSAGYNEQFF
TRBV6-5	15	TRBJ2-1	CASSYSSSGANEQFF
TRBV6-1	17	TRBJ2-1	CASSEPLRGLLYNEQFF
TRBV2	13	TRBJ2-7	CASSEQGQYEQYF
TRBV4-1	15	TRBJ2-7	CASSPRASSSYEQYF
TRBV27	15	TRBJ2-5	CASSLFAGGGETQYF
TRBV7-9	14	TRBJ1-1	CASSTGQGRTEAFF
TRBV28	14	TRBJ1-5	CASSLKSRDQPQHF
TRBV2	15	TRBJ2-3	CASSEGDLAADTQYF
TRBV6-1	14	TRBJ2-7	CASNYRGQSYEQYF
TRBV10-1	15	TRBJ2-5	CASSELGGGPETQYF
TRBV5-1	15	TRBJ2-5	CASSLDTADQETQYF
TRBV5-1	12	TRBJ2-1	CASSLYPHEQFF
TRBV5-1	17	TRBJ2-2	CASSLARAGRDTGELFF
TRBV5-1	12	TRBJ2-1	CASSFSNNEQFF
TRBV5-4	15	TRBJ2-7	CASSLPGQGVYEQYF
TRBV7-6	13	TRBJ2-3	CASSLAIGDTQYF
TRBV10-3	14	TRBJ2-1	CAISGGQAEYRQFF
TRBV7-9	15	TRBJ1-5	CASSSDRHSNQPQHF
TRBV4-1	14	TRBJ2-5	CASRKTGLEETQYF
TRBV2	11	TRBJ1-1	CASMEGTEAFF
TRBV12-5	16	TRBJ2-2	CASGLVRTGNTGELFF
TRBV4-1	15	TRBJ1-2	CASSLGPKSDYGYTF
TRBV13	12	TRBJ1-2	CASSLGGDGYTF
TRBV6-5	14	TRBJ1-5	CASSLYGAYQPQHF
TRBV6-5	11	TRBJ2-3	CASTFGDTQYF
TRBV21-1	16	TRBJ2-7	CASSYDRPGFFYEQYF
TRBV2	13	TRBJ1-2	CASRGRLIYGYTF
TRBV27	16	TRBJ2-7	CASSLVSGGPNYEQYF